These 10 T cell receptor beta chains originate from one sample sequenced in a study of blood T cell repertoires in COVID-19. Clones were read by immunoSEQ multiplex PCR, and TCRdb kept only the in-frame ones, dropping some. The top ten clones hold about 5.2% of a sample with approximately 44,000 clones, more than 70% of them seen once. Sequencing used peripheral blood. The receptors were gathered from a human donor in a cohort sampled during active COVID-19.

The chain uses TRBV9 and TRBJ2-5, with 7 positions matching TRBD1. The CDR3 consists of 14 residues. Germline CDR1 reads SGDLS; CDR2 reads YYNGEE. V dropped 3 bases and J dropped 5; count of bases not matched to a gene: 7. The DNA for the CDR3 is TGTGCCAGCAGCGCCGTGGACAGGTTGGAGACCCAGTACTTC. This gives the protein CASSAVDRLETQYF.

The chain couples TRBV30 to TRBJ2-4; 7 bases line up with TRBD2. The junction had 11 bases not matched to a gene; V was cut back by 7 bases and J by 2 bases. Germline-derived CDR1 and CDR2 are GTSNPN and SVGIG (reference sequence). The CDR3 totals 15 residues. CDR3 in DNA: TGTGCCTATAGCGGGCGGGGCTTGCCCAAAAACATTCAGTACTTC. Translating gives CAYSGRGLPKNIQYF.

Within the sample, this clone is medium-sized (0.01 to 0.1%). V is TRBV30 and J is TRBJ1-5, with D unresolved. The CDR3 is 14 residues long. CDR1 is GTSNPN and CDR2 is SVGIG in the germline V gene (reference sequence). V was trimmed by 3 bases and J by 0 bases, leaving 9 bases between them. Written as DNA, the CDR3 is TGTGCCTGGAGAGCGGCTAATAGCAATCAGCCCCAGCATTTT. Translated, it gives CAWRAANSNQPQHF. Drawing the rest from reference TRBV30 and TRBJ1-5, the complete variable domain is SQTIHQWPATLVQPVGSPLSLECTVEGTSNPNLYWYRQAAGRGLQLLFYSVGIGQISSEVPQNLSASRPQDRQFILSSKKLLLSDSGFYLCAWRAANSNQPQHFGDGTRLSIL.

The chain joins TRBV18 to TRBJ2-2, with a weak D call TRBD1 (6 bases). The germline CDR1 and CDR2 sequences are KGHSH and LQKENI. The length of the CDR3 is 14 residues. V was clipped by 5 bases and J by 1 base, with 8 bases between them. In DNA form, the CDR3 reads TGTGCCAGCTCAGCGACAGGGAACACCGGGGAGCTGTTTTTT. Translating gives CASSATGNTGELFF.

V is TRBV6-5 and J is TRBJ1-2; 7 nucleotides agree with TRBD1. V shed 6 bases and J 8 bases; nucleotides not matched to a gene: 3. The CDR3 length is 11 residues. Per germline, CDR1 MNHEY and CDR2 SVGAGI. The DNA for the CDR3 is TGTGCCAGCAGAAGAGGGGGCGGCTACACCTTC. Translation: CASRRGGGYTF.

The V gene is TRBV5-6, the J gene TRBJ1-2; D might be TRBD1 (5 bases). The CDR3 covers 15 residues. V dropped 0 bases and J dropped 3 bases, with 12 bases sitting between them. CDR1 is SGHDT and CDR2 is YYEEEE in the germline V gene. The CDR3 region is CASSLGQFLDYGYTF. The CDR3 DNA is TGTGCCAGCAGCTTGGGACAGTTCCTTGACTATGGCTACACCTTC.

CDR3 DNA: TGTGCCAGCGGGACAGAGCCCTACGAGCAGTACTTC. The encoded protein is CASGTEPYEQYF. The rearrangement uses TRBV21-1 and TRBJ2-7; the table's D gene call, TRBD1, was not cross checked with the DNA. TRBV21-1 is marked as a pseudogene. The CDR3 totals 12 residues.

CDR3 residues: CASSFHGGAKNIQYF. The CDR3 DNA follows: TGTGCCAGCAGCTTTCATGGGGGGGCCAAAAACATTCAGTACTTC. This chain uses TRBV7-9 with TRBJ2-4; a weak D match, TRBD2 (6 bases). Germline V gene sequence: CDR1 SEHNR, CDR2 FQNEAQ (reference sequence). The V end lost 3 bases, the J end lost 1 base, and 10 bases lay between the germline ends. This CDR3 is 15 amino acids long.

This chain connects TRBV29-1 to TRBJ2-3, with 8 bases aligning to TRBD1. Unmatched junction bases numbered 9, after V lost 5 bases and J lost 2 bases. This CDR3 contains 15 residues. Germline V CDR1 and CDR2: SQVTM, ANQGSEA. CDR3 protein: CSVPTGTGYTDTQYF. The CDR3 coding sequence is TGCAGCGTTCCAACCGGGACAGGATACACAGATACGCAGTATTTT.

This clone was recorded once. The rearrangement joins TRBV30 to TRBJ1-4; TRBD1 is a possible D gene (5 bases). Trimming removed 3 bases at V and 6 bases at J, with 14 bases between. The CDR3 is 14 residues long. The germline gives CDR1 GTSNPN, CDR2 SVGIG (reference sequence). DNA for the CDR3: TGTGCCTGGAGAGGCAGGGTTATTGATGAAAAACTGTTTTTT. Its protein product is CAWRGRVIDEKLFF.